Shown below are 29 T cell receptor beta chains from a single sample sequenced in a study of blood T cell repertoires in COVID-19. Data came from immunoSEQ multiplex PCR; TCRdb stores just in-frame clones and leaves some out. The sample holds approximately 210,000 clones, under 90% seen once. Material for sequencing was PBMCs or T cells enriched from blood (not recorded which). These receptors were obtained from a woman aged 50 to 60 with acute COVID-19.

The rearrangement joins TRBV3-1 (or the pseudogene TRBV3-2) to TRBJ2-5; D gene unclear. Trimming pared 1 base from V and 5 bases from J, leaving 5 bases between. The CDR3 contains 12 residues. Germline CDR1 reads LGHDT; CDR2 reads YNNKEL (reference sequence). The CDR3 DNA sequence: TGTGCCAGCAGCCAAGTCGTGGAGACCCAGTACTTC. Amino acids: CASSQVVETQYF.

This clone was detected a few times. The chain combines TRBV6-2 or TRBV6-3 with TRBJ1-4; D might be TRBD1 (5 bases). The CDR3 loop spans 15 amino acids. Per the germline V gene, CDR1 is MNHEY and CDR2 is SVGEGT. V was pared by 2 bases and J by 14 bases, with 21 bases between. The CDR3 sequence: CASSYIGTATRGLFF. The DNA of the CDR3 is TGTGCCAGCAGTTACATTGGGACCGCTACGCGGGGGCTGTTTTTT.

The rearrangement uses TRBV4-3 and TRBJ1-3, with D perhaps matching TRBD1 (6 bases). Trimming pared 2 bases from V and 4 bases from J, leaving 18 bases between. CDR1 LGHNA and CDR2 YSLEER come from the germline V gene. The CDR3 has 17 amino acids. CDR3 residues: CASSQQSTPGAGNTIYF. The CDR3 coding sequence is TGCGCCAGCAGCCAACAATCAACTCCAGGGGCGGGAAACACCATATATTTT.

In this sample, this clone turned up once. This chain connects TRBV7-9 to TRBJ2-1; tentatively, D is TRBD1 (5 bases). This CDR3 contains 13 residues. Germline assignment: CDR1 SEHNR and CDR2 FQNEAQ (reference sequence). The V end was cut by 6 bases, the J end by 7 bases, with 13 bases between. The CDR3 is CASRPISGNEQFF. CDR3 nucleotide sequence: TGTGCCAGCAGACCTATCTCAGGGAATGAGCAGTTCTTC.

V and J are TRBV29-1 and TRBJ2-3, with 8 bases fitting TRBD2. The ends lost 7 bases at V and 2 bases at J; junction bases unmatched: 5. The CDR3 has 13 amino acids. The germline CDR1 and CDR2 sequences are SQVTM and ANQGSEA. CDR3: CSGISGTTDTQYF. CDR3 sequence (DNA): TGCAGCGGGATTAGCGGGACCACAGATACGCAGTATTTT.

This chain joins TRBV30 and TRBJ2-1; 8 bases agree with TRBD2. In germline, CDR1 is GTSNPN, CDR2 SVGIG (reference sequence). The CDR3 extends over 13 amino acids. V trimming: 0 bases; J trimming: 10 bases; junction bases outside the gene matches: 5. The CDR3 is CAWSVSGSGEQFF. The DNA of the CDR3 is TGTGCCTGGAGTGTAAGCGGGAGCGGAGAGCAGTTCTTC.

This chain links TRBV13 with TRBJ2-1; the D gene is possibly TRBD1 (6 bases). Germline loops: CDR1 PRHDT, CDR2 FYEKMQ (reference sequence). Trimming took 4 bases from V and 4 from J, leaving 14 bases between them. The CDR3 sequence is 15 residues long. The CDR3 nucleotides read TGTGCCAGCAGCTGGAGACAGGTTAAATACAATGAGCAGTTCTTC. As protein: CASSWRQVKYNEQFF.

V usage is TRBV19 and J usage is TRBJ2-7; 7 positions match TRBD2. This CDR3 has 14 amino acids. CDR1 is LNHDA and CDR2 is SQIVND in the germline V gene (reference sequence). With V trimmed by 2 bases and J by 6 bases, 7 bases remained unmatched. The CDR3 DNA reads as TGTGCCAGTAGTATACGGACTAGTGAGGCCGAGCAGTACTTC. Encoded protein: CASSIRTSEAEQYF.

The V call is TRBV11-2, the J call TRBJ2-1; D possibly corresponds to TRBD2 (6 bases). The CDR3 contains 17 residues. Trimming took 1 base from V and 6 from J, leaving 19 bases between them. The germline gives CDR1 SGHAT, CDR2 FQNNGV. The CDR3 loop is CASSLAPGEDLRNEQFF. For the CDR3, the DNA is TGTGCCAGCAGCTTAGCCCCCGGGGAGGATCTCCGCAATGAGCAGTTCTTC.

The chain recombines TRBV30 with TRBJ2-3; D uncertain. V lost 0 bases and J lost 0, with 10 bases in between. The germline V gene encodes CDR1 GTSNPN and CDR2 SVGIG (reference sequence). The CDR3 has 15 residues. The CDR3 nucleotides are TGTGCCTGGAGTGTCTACGGTAAAAGCACAGATACGCAGTATTTT. Its protein is CAWSVYGKSTDTQYF. The variable domain in full, completed from reference TRBV30 and TRBJ2-3, reads SQTIHQWPATLVQPVGSPLSLECTVEGTSNPNLYWYRQAAGRGLQLLFYSVGIGQISSEVPQNLSASRPQDRQFILSSKKLLLSDSGFYLCAWSVYGKSTDTQYFGPGTRLTVL.

J is TRBJ2-5 and V is TRBV28; the match to TRBD1 covers 7 bases. The CDR3 extends over 15 amino acids. CDR1 is MDHEN and CDR2 is SYDVKM in the germline V gene. V shed 4 bases, J shed 4 bases, and the junction held 9 bases outside the gene matches. CDR3 nucleotide sequence: TGTGCCAGCAGTTACCGGGACAGCTCAGGAGAGACCCAGTACTTC. The encoded protein is CASSYRDSSGETQYF.

This clone came up a few times. CDR3 DNA: TGCAGCGTTGCCTCCGGGGTCAATCAGCCCCAGCATTTT. It translates to CSVASGVNQPQHF. The chain couples TRBV29-1 to TRBJ1-5; no definite D call. Trimming pared 4 bases from V and 3 bases from J, leaving 10 bases between. The CDR3 covers 13 residues. Looked up from germline, CDR1 is SQVTM and CDR2 is ANQGSEA.

This chain connects TRBV7-8 to TRBJ1-1; the D gene is possibly TRBD1 (5 bases). The germline gives CDR1 SGHVS, CDR2 FQNEAQ. The V end lost 1 base, the J end lost 4 bases, and 7 bases lay between the germline ends. There are 13 residues in the CDR3. CDR3 residues: CASSLGGPTEAFF. In nucleotides, the CDR3 is TGTGCCAGCAGCTTAGGGGGCCCCACTGAAGCTTTCTTT.

This chain uses TRBV28 with TRBJ2-3, with a tentative D call TRBD2 (5 bases). This CDR3 has 13 residues. Deletions cut 6 bases from V and 7 bases from J, with 14 bases between. Germline V CDR1 and CDR2: MDHEN, SYDVKM. CDR3 sequence reads: CASSEGRAYTQYF. The CDR3 nucleotides are TGTGCCAGCAGCGAGGGCCGAGCTTATACGCAGTATTTT.

This chain links TRBV3-1 (or the pseudogene TRBV3-2) with TRBJ2-2; a weak D match, TRBD1 (5 bases). In germline, CDR1 is LGHDT, CDR2 YNNKEL (reference sequence). CDR3 length equals 16 residues. V gave up 2 bases and J gave up 1 base, with 11 bases separating them. The CDR3 protein is CASSQFAGQNTGELFF. The CDR3 region has the DNA TGTGCCAGCAGCCAATTCGCCGGACAGAACACCGGGGAGCTGTTTTTT.

J is TRBJ2-1 and V is TRBV9, with a weak D call TRBD2 (6 bases). The V and J ends lost 3 bases and 0 bases respectively, with 13 bases between them. Germline CDR1 SGDLS, CDR2 YYNGEE. The CDR3 runs to 16 residues. CDR3 residues: CASSASLAYSYNEQFF. The DNA of the CDR3 is TGTGCCAGCAGCGCATCCCTAGCGTACTCCTACAATGAGCAGTTCTTC.

The V gene is TRBV7-9, the J gene TRBJ2-7; TRBD1 matches at 7 bases. J lost 2 bases, V lost 5 bases, and 6 bases had no gene match. The CDR3 sequence is 14 residues long. Looked up from germline, CDR1 is SEHNR and CDR2 is FQNEAQ (reference sequence). The CDR3 reads CASSNDRVPYEQYF. DNA of the CDR3: TGTGCCAGCAGCAACGACAGGGTTCCCTACGAGCAGTACTTC. Full variable domain (rest looked up from reference TRBV7-9 and TRBJ2-7): DTGVSQNPRHKITKRGQNVTFRCDPISEHNRLYWYRQTLGQGPEFLTYFQNEAQLEKSRLLSDRFSAERPKGSFSTLEIQRTEQGDSAMYLCASSNDRVPYEQYFGPGTRLTVT.

The count of this clone is one. The chain joins TRBV7-3 to TRBJ2-3, with 7 nucleotides matching TRBD2. Germline V CDR1 and CDR2: SGHTA, FQGTGA. The CDR3 spans 16 residues. V trimming: 5 bases; J trimming: 2 bases; junction bases outside the gene matches: 10. DNA for the CDR3: TGTGCCAGCAGCGCCGGGGCGCGGGGGAACACAGATACGCAGTATTTT. It is translated as CASSAGARGNTDTQYF.

This chain joins TRBV20-1 and TRBJ2-7; D is undetermined. The V end lost 3 bases, the J end lost 1 base, and 16 bases lay between the germline ends. Germline CDR1 reads DFQATT; CDR2 reads SNEGSKA (reference sequence). The CDR3 extends over 15 amino acids. The CDR3 spells CSASNPGLGSYEQYF. CDR3 DNA sequence: TGCAGTGCTAGTAATCCGGGTCTGGGTTCCTACGAGCAGTACTTC.

This chain uses TRBV7-9 with TRBJ2-7; perhaps TRBD2 as D (5 bases). CDR3 size: 13 residues. V shed 2 bases and J shed 6 bases, with 11 bases lying between them. Per germline, CDR1 SEHNR and CDR2 FQNEAQ (reference sequence). The CDR3 nucleotides read TGTGCCAGCAGCTTAAGATCCGGGGTCGAGCAGTACTTC. Translation gives CASSLRSGVEQYF.

This clone was seen a single time. A clone one base away is much larger, so this may be a read error. The chain links TRBV13 to TRBJ2-7; unclear D gene. The V end lost 5 bases, the J end lost 0 bases, and 2 bases lay between the germline ends. Per germline, CDR1 PRHDT and CDR2 FYEKMQ (reference sequence). This CDR3 comprises 11 residues. DNA of the CDR3: TGTGCCAGCAGCCTCTCCTACGAGCAGTACTTC. Residues: CASSLSYEQYF.

This chain connects TRBV11-3 to TRBJ2-1; TRBD2 is a possible D gene (6 bases). Germline CDR1 SGHNT, CDR2 YENEEA. Trimming left V 1 base short and J 8 bases short, with 18 bases between. The CDR3 consists of 16 residues. The CDR3 spells CASSLGGAGRGDEQFF. CDR3 nucleotides: TGTGCCAGCAGCTTAGGAGGGGCGGGAAGGGGAGATGAGCAGTTCTTC. The full variable domain, rest sourced from reference TRBV11-3 and TRBJ2-1, is EAGVVQSPRYKIIEKKQPVAFWCNPISGHNTLYWYLQNLGQGPELLIRYENEEAVDDSQLPKDRFSAERLKGVDSTLKIQPAELGDSAVYLCASSLGGAGRGDEQFFGPGTRLTVL.

The V and J genes are TRBV5-1 and TRBJ2-3; the match to TRBD2 covers 7 bases. Trimming took 2 bases from V and 0 from J; bases not matched to a gene: 6. The CDR3 totals 16 residues. Germline V CDR1 and CDR2: SGHRS, YFSETQ. The CDR3 coding sequence is TGCGCCAGCAGCTTTGGCGGGAGCACTAGCACAGATACGCAGTATTTT. Protein: CASSFGGSTSTDTQYF.

The rearrangement links TRBV4-1 to TRBJ2-1; tentative D call: TRBD1 (6 bases). Germline loops: CDR1 MGHRA, CDR2 YSYEKL. The CDR3 is 15 residues long. V shed 8 bases and J shed 2 bases, with 16 bases lying between them. The CDR3, as DNA: TGCGCCAGCTGCCGTGAGGACAGCGCCTACAATGAGCAGTTCTTC. As protein: CASCREDSAYNEQFF.

Only a few counts were recorded for this clone. It is unclear where the CDR3 begins or ends on the DNA, so no DNA is shown, and the CDR3 is as TCRdb lists it. V and J are TRBV28 and TRBJ1-2; the table's D call TRBD1 went unverified against the DNA. The CDR3 spans 21 amino acids, including both terminal residues. Germline V gene data show CDR1 as MDHEN and CDR2 as SYDVKM. CDR3 region: CASSSSAHPSSPGQGDYGYTF.

The chain joins TRBV7-2 to TRBJ1-5; D not certain. Germline-derived CDR1 and CDR2 are SGHTA and FQGNSA. The CDR3 loop spans 16 amino acids. The V gene lost 1 base and the J gene lost 4 bases, with 14 bases spanning the gap. Here the CDR3 DNA reads TGTGCCAGCAGCTTAGATTTCGGATCTAGGAATCAGCCCCAGCATTTT. As protein: CASSLDFGSRNQPQHF.

A note on this clone: One end of the junction fails to match germline, which may point to a read error. The chain is built from TRBV28 and TRBJ2-7, with D possibly being TRBD1 (5 bases). CDR1 and CDR2 from the germline V gene are MDHEN and SYDVKM. There are 14 residues in the CDR3. The CDR3 bases are TGTGCCAGCAGTTCGATCTCAGGGTTAACTTTCGCCCTCTTC. This gives the protein CASSSISGLTFALF.

The genes are TRBV19 and TRBJ1-4; no definite D call. Germline V gives CDR1 LNHDA, CDR2 SQIVND (reference sequence). With 3 bases removed from V and 8 bases from J, the gap between germline ends came to 13 bases. The CDR3 is made up of 14 amino acids. The CDR3 nucleotides read TGTGCCAGTAGTATCGAGGCGTTCGGGGAAAAACTGTTTTTT. Protein product: CASSIEAFGEKLFF.

The V call is TRBV5-1, the J call TRBJ2-3; 7 positions match TRBD2. V was pared by 5 bases and J by 2 bases, with 8 bases of the junction left unmatched. Germline V gene sequence: CDR1 SGHRS, CDR2 YFSETQ. This CDR3 contains 15 residues. The CDR3 nucleotides are TGCGCCAGCAGTCGGGGAGGGGTCCCCACAGATACGCAGTATTTT. This codes for CASSRGGVPTDTQYF.